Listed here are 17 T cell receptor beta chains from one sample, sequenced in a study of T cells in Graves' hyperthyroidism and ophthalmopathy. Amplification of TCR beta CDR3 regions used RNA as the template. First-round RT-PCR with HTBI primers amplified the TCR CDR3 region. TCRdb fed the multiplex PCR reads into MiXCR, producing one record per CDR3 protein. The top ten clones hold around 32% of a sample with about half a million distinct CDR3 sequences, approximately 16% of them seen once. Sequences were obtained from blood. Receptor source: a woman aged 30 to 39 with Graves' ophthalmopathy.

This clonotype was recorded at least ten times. This CDR3 is CASSQGSQGREKLFF. The CDR3 coding sequence is TGTGCCAGCAGCCAAGGCTCCCAGGGCCGAGAAAAACTGTTTTTT. The V and J genes are TRBV28 and TRBJ1-4; possibly TRBD1 for D (5 bases). The length of the CDR3 is 15 residues. The germline V gene encodes CDR1 MDHEN and CDR2 SYDVKM. Trimming removed 6 bases at V and 8 bases at J, with 19 bases between.

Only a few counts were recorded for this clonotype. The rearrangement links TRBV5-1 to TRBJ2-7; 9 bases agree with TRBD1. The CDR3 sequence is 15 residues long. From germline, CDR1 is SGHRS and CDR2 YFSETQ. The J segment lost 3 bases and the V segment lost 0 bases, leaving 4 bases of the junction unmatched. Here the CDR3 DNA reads TGCGCCAGCAGCTTGGCTCCGGGACAGGGCTACGAGCAGTACTTC. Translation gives CASSLAPGQGYEQYF.

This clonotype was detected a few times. CDR3: CASSSQGALGTQYF. In DNA form, the CDR3 reads TGTGCCAGCAGCTCCCAGGGGGCGCTTGGGACCCAGTACTTC. The rearrangement uses TRBV28 and TRBJ2-5, with 8 positions matching TRBD1. The CDR3 runs to 14 residues. The junction had 10 bases not matched to a gene; V was cut back by 6 bases and J by 7 bases. Germline CDR1 and CDR2: MDHEN and SYDVKM.

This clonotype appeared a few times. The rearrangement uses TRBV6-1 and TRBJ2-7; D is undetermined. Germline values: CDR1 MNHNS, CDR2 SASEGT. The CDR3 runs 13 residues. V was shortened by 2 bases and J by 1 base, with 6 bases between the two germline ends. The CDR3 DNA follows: TGTGCCAGCAGTGAAAGTGAATCCTACGAGCAGTACTTC. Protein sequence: CASSESESYEQYF.

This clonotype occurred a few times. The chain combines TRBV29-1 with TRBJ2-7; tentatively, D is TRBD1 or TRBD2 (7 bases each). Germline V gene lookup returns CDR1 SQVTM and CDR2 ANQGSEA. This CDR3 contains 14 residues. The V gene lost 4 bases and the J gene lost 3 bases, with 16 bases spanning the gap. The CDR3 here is CSVGRGGGGYEQYF. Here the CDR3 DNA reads TGCAGCGTTGGCCGAGGGGGCGGGGGCTACGAGCAGTACTTC.

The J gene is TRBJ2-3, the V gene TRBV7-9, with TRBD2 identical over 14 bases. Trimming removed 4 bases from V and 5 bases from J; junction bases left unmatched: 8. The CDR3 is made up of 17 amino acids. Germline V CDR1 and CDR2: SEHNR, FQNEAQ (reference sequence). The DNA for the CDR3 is TGTGCCAGCAGCTCCCGGACTAGCGGGAGGCTGGTAGATACGCAGTATTTT. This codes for CASSSRTSGRLVDTQYF.

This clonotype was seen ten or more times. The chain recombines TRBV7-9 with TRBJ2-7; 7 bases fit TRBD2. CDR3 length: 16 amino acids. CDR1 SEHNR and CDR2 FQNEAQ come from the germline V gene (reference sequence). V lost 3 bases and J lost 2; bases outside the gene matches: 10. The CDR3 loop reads CASSFTPGGDPYEQYF. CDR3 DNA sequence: TGTGCCAGCAGCTTCACCCCGGGGGGAGATCCCTACGAGCAGTACTTC.

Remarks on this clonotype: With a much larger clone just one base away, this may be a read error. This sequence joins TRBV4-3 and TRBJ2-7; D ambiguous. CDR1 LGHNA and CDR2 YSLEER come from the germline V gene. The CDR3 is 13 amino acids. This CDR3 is CASSQDLPYGQYF. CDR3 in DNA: TGCGCCAGCAGCCAAGACTTACCCTACGGGCAGTACTTC.

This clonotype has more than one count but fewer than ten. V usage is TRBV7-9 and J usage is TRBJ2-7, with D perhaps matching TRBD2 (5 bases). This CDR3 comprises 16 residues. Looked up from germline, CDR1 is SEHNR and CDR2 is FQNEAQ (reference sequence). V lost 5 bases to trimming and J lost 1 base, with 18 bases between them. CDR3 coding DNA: TGTGCCAGCAGCACAATTCAGAGCGGCCGTTCCTACGAGCAGTACTTC. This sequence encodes CASSTIQSGRSYEQYF. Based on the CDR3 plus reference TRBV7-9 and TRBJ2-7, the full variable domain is DTGVSQNPRHKITKRGQNVTFRCDPISEHNRLYWYRQTLGQGPEFLTYFQNEAQLEKSRLLSDRFSAERPKGSFSTLEIQRTEQGDSAMYLCASSTIQSGRSYEQYFGPGTRLTVT.

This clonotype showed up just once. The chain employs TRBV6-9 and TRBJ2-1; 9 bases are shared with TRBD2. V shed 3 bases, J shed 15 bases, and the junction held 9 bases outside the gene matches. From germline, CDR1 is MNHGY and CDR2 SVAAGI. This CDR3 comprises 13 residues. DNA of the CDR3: TGTGCCAGCAGTTACTCAATTACTAGCGGGCTGTTCTTC. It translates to CASSYSITSGLFF.

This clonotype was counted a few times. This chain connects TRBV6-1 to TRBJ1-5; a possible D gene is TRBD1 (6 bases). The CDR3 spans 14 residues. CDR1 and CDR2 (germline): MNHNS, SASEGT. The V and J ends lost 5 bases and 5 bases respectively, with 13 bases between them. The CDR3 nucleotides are TGTGCCAGCAGTAATGGACAGATCCATCAGCCCCAGCATTTT. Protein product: CASSNGQIHQPQHF.

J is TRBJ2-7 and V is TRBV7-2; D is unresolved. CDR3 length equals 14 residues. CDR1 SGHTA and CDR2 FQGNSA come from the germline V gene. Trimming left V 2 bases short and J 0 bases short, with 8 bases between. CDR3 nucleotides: TGTGCCAGCAGCTTATACCGTGCCTCCTACGAGCAGTACTTC. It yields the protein CASSLYRASYEQYF.

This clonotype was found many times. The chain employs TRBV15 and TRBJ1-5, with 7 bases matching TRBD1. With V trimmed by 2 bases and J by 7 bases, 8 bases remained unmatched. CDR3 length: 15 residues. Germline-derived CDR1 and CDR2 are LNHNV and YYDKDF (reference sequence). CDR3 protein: CATSRNDRVEQPQHF. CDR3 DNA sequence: TGTGCCACCAGCAGAAATGACAGGGTAGAGCAGCCCCAGCATTTT. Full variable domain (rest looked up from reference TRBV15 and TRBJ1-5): DAMVIQNPRYQVTQFGKPVTLSCSQTLNHNVMYWYQQKSSQAPKLLFHYYDKDFNNEADTPDNFQSRRPNTSFCFLDIRSPGLGDTAMYLCATSRNDRVEQPQHFGDGTRLSIL.

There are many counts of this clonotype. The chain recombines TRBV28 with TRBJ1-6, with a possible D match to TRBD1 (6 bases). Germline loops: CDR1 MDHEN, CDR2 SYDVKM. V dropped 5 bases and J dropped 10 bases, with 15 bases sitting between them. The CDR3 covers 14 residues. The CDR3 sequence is CASSLTGSDSPLHF. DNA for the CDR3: TGTGCCAGCAGTCTTACAGGGTCAGACTCACCCCTCCACTTT. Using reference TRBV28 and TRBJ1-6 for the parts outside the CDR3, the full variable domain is DVKVTQSSRYLVKRTGEKVFLECVQDMDHENMFWYRQDPGLGLRLIYFSYDVKMKEKGDIPEGYSVSREKKERFSLILESASTNQTSMYLCASSLTGSDSPLHFGNGTRLTVT.

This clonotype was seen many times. In DNA, the CDR3 is TGTGCCTGGCGTACAGGGACCCTCTACGAGCAGTACTTC. Its protein is CAWRTGTLYEQYF. This rearrangement joins TRBV30 to TRBJ2-7, with a possible D match to TRBD1 (6 bases). The V end lost 5 bases, the J end lost 3 bases, and 14 bases lay between the germline ends. CDR3 length equals 13 residues. In germline, CDR1 is GTSNPN, CDR2 SVGIG (reference sequence).

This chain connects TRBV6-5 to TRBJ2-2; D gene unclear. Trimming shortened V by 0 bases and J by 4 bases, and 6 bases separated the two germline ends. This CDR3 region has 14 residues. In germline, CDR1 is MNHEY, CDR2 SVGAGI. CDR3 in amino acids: CASSYSSGTGELFF. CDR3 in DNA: TGTGCCAGCAGTTACTCTTCCGGCACCGGGGAGCTGTTTTTT.

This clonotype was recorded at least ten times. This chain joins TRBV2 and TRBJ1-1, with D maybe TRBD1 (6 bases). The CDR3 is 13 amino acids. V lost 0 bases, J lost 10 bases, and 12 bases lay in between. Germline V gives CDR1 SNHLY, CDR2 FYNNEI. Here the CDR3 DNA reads TGTGCCAGCAGTGAAGCGTGGGGGGCGGGAGCTTTCTTT. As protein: CASSEAWGAGAFF.